The subject of this entry is one T cell receptor beta chain. Antigen: not known. This PCR relied on a set of 60 Vbeta primers and 13 Jbeta primers. The data were produced by immunoSEQ multiplex PCR, yet TCRdb's version contains in-frame clones alone and is incomplete. The sample has about 190,000 clones, under 80% seen once. This record comes from a study of cytomegalovirus exposure and HLA in healthy donors. Notes on the study in general: For TCR beta chains, V- and J-gene trimming was later linked to a missense DCLRE1C variant. The study flagged about 150 TCR beta chains as cytomegalovirus-associated.

Germline V gives CDR1 SGHVS, CDR2 FQNEAQ. The CDR3 is made up of 15 amino acids. The V end lost 5 bases, the J end lost 4 bases, and 18 bases lay between the germline ends. Sequencing used PBMCs. The sequence was obtained from a man younger than 45 in good health and CMV-seropositive. The chain couples TRBV7-8 to TRBJ2-7; weak D call: TRBD2 (5 bases). The CDR3 reads CASSTLGPPRYEQYF. The CDR3 coding sequence is TGTGCCAGCAGCACACTAGGCCCGCCCCGGTACGAGCAGTACTTC.